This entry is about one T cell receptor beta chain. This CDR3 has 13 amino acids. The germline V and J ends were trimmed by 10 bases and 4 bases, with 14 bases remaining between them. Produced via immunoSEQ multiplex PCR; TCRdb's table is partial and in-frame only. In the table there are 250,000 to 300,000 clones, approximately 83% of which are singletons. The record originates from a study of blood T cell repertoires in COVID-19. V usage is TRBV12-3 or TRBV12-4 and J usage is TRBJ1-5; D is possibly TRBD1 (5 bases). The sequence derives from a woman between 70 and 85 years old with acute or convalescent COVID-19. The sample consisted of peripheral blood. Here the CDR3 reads CATTPAGNQPQHF. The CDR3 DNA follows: TGTGCCACCACCCCGGCAGGGAATCAGCCCCAGCATTTT.